This T cell receptor beta chain stems from a study of blood T cell repertoires in COVID-19. About the research overall: Samples representing acute and convalescent COVID-19 were sourced from the United States, Italy and Spain.

Enrolment of Seattle patients took place during active infection, and they were followed longitudinally. The germline gives CDR1 MNHEY, CDR2 SVGEGT. The V end lost 2 bases, the J end lost 4 bases, and 6 bases lay between the germline ends. This CDR3 has 12 residues. As originally analysed: The authors estimated nucleated cell counts from reference gene primer amplification. The assay was immunoSEQ multiplex PCR, and TCRdb's table has in-frame clones only and misses some. V, J and clone size derive from that table, while D and trimming were established from the DNA sequence. The repertoire holds some 40,000 clones, more than 80% seen once, with 0.37% in the top ten.

The rearrangement joins TRBV6-2 or TRBV6-3 to TRBJ2-7; the D is unclear. The TCR comes from a man aged 50 to 60 with COVID-19, enrolled during active disease. The sample taken for sequencing was peripheral blood. DNA for the CDR3: TGTGCCAGCAGTTACCCCCGTTACGAGCAGTACTTC. It specifies CASSYPRYEQYF.